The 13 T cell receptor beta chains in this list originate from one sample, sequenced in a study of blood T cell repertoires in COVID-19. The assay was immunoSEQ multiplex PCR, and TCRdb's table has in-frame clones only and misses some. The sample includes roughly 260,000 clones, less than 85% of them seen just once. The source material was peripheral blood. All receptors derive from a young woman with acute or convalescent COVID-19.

DNA for the CDR3: TGCGCCAGCAGCTTGGGTGAGCACACAGATACGCAGTATTTT. This translates into CASSLGEHTDTQYF. The chain links TRBV5-1 to TRBJ2-3; D gene uncertain. Germline V gene data show CDR1 as SGHRS and CDR2 as YFSETQ. Trimming stripped 0 bases from V and 2 bases from J, with 7 bases between. The CDR3 is 14 amino acids.

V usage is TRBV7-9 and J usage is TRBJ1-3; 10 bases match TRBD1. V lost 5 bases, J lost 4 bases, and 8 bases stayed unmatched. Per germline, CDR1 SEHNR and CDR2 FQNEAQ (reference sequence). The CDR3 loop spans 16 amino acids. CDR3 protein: CASSPWGDRGGNTIYF. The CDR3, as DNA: TGTGCCAGCAGCCCCTGGGGGGACAGGGGAGGAAACACCATATATTTT.

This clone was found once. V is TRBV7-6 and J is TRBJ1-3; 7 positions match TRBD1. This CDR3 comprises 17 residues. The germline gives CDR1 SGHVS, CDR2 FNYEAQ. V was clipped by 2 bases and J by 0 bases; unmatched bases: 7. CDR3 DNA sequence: TGTGCCAGCAGCTTACAGACAGGGTACAGCTCTGGAAACACCATATATTTT. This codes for CASSLQTGYSSGNTIYF.

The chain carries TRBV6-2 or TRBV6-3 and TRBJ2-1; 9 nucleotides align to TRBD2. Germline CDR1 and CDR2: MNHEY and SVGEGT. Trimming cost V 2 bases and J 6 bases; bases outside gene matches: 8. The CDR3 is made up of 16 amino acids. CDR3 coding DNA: TGTGCCAGCAGTTACCAATGGGCGGGAGGGCCCAATGAGCAGTTCTTC. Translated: CASSYQWAGGPNEQFF.

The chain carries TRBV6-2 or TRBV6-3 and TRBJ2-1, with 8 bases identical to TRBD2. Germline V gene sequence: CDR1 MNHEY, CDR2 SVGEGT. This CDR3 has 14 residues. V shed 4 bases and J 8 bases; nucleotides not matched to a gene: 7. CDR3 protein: CASSSGRASDEQFF. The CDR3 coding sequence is TGTGCCAGCAGTTCCGGGAGGGCCTCGGATGAGCAGTTCTTC.

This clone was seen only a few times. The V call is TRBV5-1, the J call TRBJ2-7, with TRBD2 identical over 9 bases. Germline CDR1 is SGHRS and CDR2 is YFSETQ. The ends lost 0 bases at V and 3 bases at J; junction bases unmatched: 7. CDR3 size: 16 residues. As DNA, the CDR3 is TGCGCCAGCAGCTTGGGGAGGACTAGCGAGCTCTACGAGCAGTACTTC. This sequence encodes CASSLGRTSELYEQYF.

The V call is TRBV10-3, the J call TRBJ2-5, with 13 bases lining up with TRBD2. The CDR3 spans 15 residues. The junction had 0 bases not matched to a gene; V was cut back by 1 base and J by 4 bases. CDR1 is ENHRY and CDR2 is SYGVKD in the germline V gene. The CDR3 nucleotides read TGTGCCATCAGTGAGTGGACTAGCGGGGGAGAGACCCAGTACTTC. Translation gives CAISEWTSGGETQYF.

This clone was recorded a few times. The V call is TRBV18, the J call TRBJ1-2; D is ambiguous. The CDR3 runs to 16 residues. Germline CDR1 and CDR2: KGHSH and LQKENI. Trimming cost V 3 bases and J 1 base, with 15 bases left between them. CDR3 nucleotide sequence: TGTGCCAGCTCACCGGTACACCGATCCCTTAACTATGGCTACACCTTC. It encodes CASSPVHRSLNYGYTF.

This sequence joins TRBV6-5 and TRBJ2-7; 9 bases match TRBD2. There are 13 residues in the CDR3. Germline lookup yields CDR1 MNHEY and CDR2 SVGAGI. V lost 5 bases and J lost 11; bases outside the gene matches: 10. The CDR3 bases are TGTGCCAGCAGTCCCCGGACTAGCGAGTCTAAGTACTTC. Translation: CASSPRTSESKYF.

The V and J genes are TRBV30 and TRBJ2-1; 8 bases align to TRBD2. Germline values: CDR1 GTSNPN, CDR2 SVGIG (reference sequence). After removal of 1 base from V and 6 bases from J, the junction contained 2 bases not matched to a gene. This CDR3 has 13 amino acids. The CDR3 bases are TGTGCCTGGAGTGCGGGACTAGTCAATGAGCAGTTCTTC. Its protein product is CAWSAGLVNEQFF.

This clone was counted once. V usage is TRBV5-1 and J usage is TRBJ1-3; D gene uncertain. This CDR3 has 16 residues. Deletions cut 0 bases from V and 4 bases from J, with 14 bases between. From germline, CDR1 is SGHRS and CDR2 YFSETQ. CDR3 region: CASSLAGGRFGNTIYF. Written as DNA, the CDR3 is TGCGCCAGCAGCTTGGCCGGCGGCCGCTTCGGAAACACCATATATTTT.

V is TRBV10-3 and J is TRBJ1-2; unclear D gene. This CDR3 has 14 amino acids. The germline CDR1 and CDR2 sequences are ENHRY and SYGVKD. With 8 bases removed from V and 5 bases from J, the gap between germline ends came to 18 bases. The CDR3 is CAIPKMPREYGYTF. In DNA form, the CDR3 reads TGTGCCATCCCGAAAATGCCCCGGGAGTATGGCTACACCTTC.

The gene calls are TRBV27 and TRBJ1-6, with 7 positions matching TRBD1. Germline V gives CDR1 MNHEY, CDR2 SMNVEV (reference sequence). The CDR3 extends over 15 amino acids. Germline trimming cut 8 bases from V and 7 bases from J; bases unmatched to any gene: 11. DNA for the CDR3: TGTGCCAGCTCGCCGTGGGACAGTTTCAATTCACCCCTCCACTTT. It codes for CASSPWDSFNSPLHF.